This T cell receptor beta chain was obtained from a study of CD8+ T cells in alopecia areata. The CDR3 extends over 12 amino acids. V dropped 1 base and J dropped 8 bases, with 5 bases sitting between them. CDR1 is LNHNV, CDR2 YYDKDF, per germline (reference sequence). The authors extracted RNA and reverse transcribed it into cDNA as the sequencing template. The protocol was immunoSEQ multiplex PCR, while the TCRdb copy is restricted to in-frame clones and leaves out a portion. This sample has 150,000 to 200,000 clones, with around 50% found just once. The chain combines TRBV15 with TRBJ2-2, with unresolved D. The receptor was derived from a human donor with alopecia areata. The sequenced sample was CD4+ T cells sorted from blood, obtained at week 0. CDR3 DNA: TGTGCCACCAGCAGAGTTGGAGGGGAGCTGTTTTTT. It specifies CATSRVGGELFF.